This entry features one T cell receptor (beta chain) sequence. TCRdb keeps only in-frame clones here, not all; method: immunoSEQ multiplex PCR. The repertoire has tens of thousands of clones, roughly nine tenths of them found once; the top ten carry around 2.9%. Germline lookup yields CDR1 KGHDR and CDR2 SFDVKD. The CDR3 is 13 amino acids. J was trimmed by 0 bases and V by 7 bases; bases with no gene match: 0. This record belongs to a study of blood T cell repertoires in COVID-19. Study summary: Collection of acute and convalescent COVID-19 samples took place in the United States, Italy and Spain.

The chain combines TRBV24-1 with TRBJ2-3; TRBD2 matches at 7 bases. This TCR was recovered from a man over 45 with COVID-19, enrolled during active disease. The specimen was peripheral blood. CDR3 protein: CATSGGSTDTQYF. The CDR3 coding sequence is TGTGCCACCAGCGGGGGGAGCACAGATACGCAGTATTTT.